This T cell receptor (beta chain) originates from a study of T-cell memory formation after mild COVID-19. CDR3 length equals 12 residues. V lost 2 bases and J 7 bases, leaving 4 bases between the germline ends. CDR1 is SGDLS and CDR2 is YYNGEE in the germline V gene. This clonotype appeared a few times. TCRdb analysed the 5' RACE reads with MiXCR anew, one entry per CDR3 protein. In the table there are around 80,000 distinct CDR3 sequences, approximately 13% of which are singletons. This sequence originates from an adult woman who had mild COVID-19 (a few samples of this study predate the infection). Cell type and time point are not known. This chain connects TRBV9 to TRBJ1-6; no firm D call. What was sequenced was PBMCs or a T cell subset sorted from them (not recorded which). This CDR3 reads CASSVGNSPLHF. The CDR3 DNA follows: TGTGCCAGCAGCGTCGGCAATTCACCCCTCCACTTT.